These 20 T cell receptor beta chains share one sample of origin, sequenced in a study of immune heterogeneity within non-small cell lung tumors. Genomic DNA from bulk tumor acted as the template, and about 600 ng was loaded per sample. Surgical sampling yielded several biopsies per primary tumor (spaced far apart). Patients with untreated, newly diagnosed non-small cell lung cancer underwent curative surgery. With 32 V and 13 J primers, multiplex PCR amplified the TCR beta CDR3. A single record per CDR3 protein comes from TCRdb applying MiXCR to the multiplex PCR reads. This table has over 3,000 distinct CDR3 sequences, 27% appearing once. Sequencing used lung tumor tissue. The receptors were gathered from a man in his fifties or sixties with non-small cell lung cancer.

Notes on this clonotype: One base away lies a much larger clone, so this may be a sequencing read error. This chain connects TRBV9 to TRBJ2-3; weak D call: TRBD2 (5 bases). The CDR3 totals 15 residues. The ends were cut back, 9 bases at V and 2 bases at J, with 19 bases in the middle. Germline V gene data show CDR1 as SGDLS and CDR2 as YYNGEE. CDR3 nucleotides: TGTGCCACCACCCAAACTCTAGCAACCACAGATACGCAGTATTTT. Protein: CATTQTLATTDTQYF. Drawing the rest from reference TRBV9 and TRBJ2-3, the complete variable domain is DSGVTQTPKHLITATGQRVTLRCSPRSGDLSVYWYQQSLDQGLQFLIQYYNGEERAKGNILERFSAQQFPDLHSELNLSSLELGDSALYFCATTQTLATTDTQYFGPGTRLTVL.

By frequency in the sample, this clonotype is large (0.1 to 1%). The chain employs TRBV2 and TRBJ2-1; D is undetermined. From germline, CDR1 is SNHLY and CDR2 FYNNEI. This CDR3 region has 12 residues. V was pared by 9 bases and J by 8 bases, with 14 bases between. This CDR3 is CASRPLGDEQFF. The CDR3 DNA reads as TGTGCCAGTCGCCCTTTGGGTGATGAGCAGTTCTTC.

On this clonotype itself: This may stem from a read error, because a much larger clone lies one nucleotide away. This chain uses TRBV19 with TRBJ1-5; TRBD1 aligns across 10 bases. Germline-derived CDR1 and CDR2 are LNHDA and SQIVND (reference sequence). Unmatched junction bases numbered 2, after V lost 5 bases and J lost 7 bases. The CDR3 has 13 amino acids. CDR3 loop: CASSWTGGQPQHF. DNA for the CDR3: TGTGCCAGTAGTTGGACAGGGGGGCAGCCCCAGCATTTT.

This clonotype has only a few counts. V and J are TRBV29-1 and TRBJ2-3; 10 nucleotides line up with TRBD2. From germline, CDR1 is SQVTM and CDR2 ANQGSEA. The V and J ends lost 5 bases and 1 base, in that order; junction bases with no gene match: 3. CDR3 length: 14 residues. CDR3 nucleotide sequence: TGCAGCGTTAAAGGACTAGCGGGCACAGATACGCAGTATTTT. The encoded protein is CSVKGLAGTDTQYF.

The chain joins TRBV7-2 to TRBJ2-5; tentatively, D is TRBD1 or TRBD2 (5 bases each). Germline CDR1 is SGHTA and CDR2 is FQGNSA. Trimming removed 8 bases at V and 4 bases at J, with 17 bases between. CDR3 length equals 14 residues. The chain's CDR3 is CASSQLGARETQYF. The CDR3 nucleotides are TGTGCCAGCTCGCAACTAGGGGCCCGAGAGACCCAGTACTTC.

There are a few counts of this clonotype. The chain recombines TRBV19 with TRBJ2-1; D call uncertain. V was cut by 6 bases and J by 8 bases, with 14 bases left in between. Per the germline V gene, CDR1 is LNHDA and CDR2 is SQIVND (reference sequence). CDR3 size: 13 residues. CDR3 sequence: CASRGFDGYEQFF. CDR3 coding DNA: TGTGCCAGTAGAGGATTCGACGGTTATGAGCAGTTCTTC.

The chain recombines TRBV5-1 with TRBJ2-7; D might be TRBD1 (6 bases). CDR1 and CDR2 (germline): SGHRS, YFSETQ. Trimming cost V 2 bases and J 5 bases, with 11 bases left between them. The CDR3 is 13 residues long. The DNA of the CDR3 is TGCGCCAGCAGCTTAACAGGGTCGCACGAGCAGTACTTC. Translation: CASSLTGSHEQYF.

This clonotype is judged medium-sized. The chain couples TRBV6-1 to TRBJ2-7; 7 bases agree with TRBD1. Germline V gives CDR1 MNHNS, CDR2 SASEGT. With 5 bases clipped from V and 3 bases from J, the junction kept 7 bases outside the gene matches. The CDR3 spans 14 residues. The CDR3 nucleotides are TGTGCCAGCAGTTACAGCGACAGGGTCTACGAGCAGTACTTC. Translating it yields CASSYSDRVYEQYF.

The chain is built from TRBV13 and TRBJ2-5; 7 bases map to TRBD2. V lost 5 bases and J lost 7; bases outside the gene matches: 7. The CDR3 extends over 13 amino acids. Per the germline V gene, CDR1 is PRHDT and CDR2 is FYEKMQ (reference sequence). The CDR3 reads CASSQTREGTQYF. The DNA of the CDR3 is TGTGCCAGCAGCCAAACCAGGGAGGGGACCCAGTACTTC.

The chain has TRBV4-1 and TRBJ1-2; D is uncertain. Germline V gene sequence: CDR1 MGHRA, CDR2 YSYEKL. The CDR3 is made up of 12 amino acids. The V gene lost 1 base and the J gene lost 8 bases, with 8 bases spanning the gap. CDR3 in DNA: TGCGCCAGCAGCCAAGTTTCGGGCGGCTACACCTTC. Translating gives CASSQVSGGYTF.

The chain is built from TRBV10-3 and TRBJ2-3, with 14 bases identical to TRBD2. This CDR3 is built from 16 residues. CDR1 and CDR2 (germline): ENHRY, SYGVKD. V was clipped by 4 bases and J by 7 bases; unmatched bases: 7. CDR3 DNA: TGTGCCATCAGTGGGGGGACTAGCGGGAGTGTAAATACGCAGTATTTT. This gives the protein CAISGGTSGSVNTQYF.

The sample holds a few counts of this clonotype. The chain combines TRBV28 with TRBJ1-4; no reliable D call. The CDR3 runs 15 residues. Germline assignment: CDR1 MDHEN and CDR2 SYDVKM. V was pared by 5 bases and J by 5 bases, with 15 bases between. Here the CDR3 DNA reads TGTGCCAGCAGTCCCGAGGGAAGGGCAAATGAAAAACTGTTTTTT. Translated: CASSPEGRANEKLFF.

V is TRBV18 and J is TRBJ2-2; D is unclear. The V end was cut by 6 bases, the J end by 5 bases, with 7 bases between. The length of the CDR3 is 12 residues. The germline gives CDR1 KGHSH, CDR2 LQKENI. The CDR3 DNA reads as TGTGCCAGCTCGAGACGGACCGGGGAGCTGTTTTTT. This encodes CASSRRTGELFF.

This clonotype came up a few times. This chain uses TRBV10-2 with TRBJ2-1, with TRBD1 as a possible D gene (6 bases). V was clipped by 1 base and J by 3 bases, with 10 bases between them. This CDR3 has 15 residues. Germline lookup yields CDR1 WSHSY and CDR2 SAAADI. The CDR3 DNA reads TGCGCCAGCAGTGAGTATGGACAGCTCTACAATGAGCAGTTCTTC. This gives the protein CASSEYGQLYNEQFF.

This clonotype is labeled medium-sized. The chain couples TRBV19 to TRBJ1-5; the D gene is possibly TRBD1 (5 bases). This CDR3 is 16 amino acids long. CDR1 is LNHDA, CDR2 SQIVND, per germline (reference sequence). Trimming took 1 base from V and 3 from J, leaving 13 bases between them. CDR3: CASSIVPGTVNQPQHF. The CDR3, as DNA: TGTGCCAGTAGTATAGTCCCCGGGACGGTCAATCAGCCCCAGCATTTT.

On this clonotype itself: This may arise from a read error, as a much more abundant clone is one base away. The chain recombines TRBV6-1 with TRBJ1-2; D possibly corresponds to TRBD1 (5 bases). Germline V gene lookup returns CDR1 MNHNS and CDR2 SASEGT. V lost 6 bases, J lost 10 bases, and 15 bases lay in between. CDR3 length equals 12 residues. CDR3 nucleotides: TGTGCCAGCAGGGAGGGGCAGGGTGTCTACACCTTC. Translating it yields CASREGQGVYTF.

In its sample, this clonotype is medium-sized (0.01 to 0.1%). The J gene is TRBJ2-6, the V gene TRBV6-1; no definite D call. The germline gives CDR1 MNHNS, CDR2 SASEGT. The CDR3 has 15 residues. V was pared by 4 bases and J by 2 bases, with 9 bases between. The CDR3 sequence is CASSVKGTGANVLTF. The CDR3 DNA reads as TGTGCCAGCAGTGTGAAAGGGACTGGGGCCAACGTCCTGACTTTC.

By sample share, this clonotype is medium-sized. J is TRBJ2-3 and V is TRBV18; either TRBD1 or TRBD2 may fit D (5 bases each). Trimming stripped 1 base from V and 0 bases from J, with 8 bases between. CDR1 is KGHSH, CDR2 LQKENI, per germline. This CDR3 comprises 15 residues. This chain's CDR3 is CASSPQGTSTDTQYF. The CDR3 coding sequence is TGTGCCAGCTCACCACAGGGGACCAGCACAGATACGCAGTATTTT.

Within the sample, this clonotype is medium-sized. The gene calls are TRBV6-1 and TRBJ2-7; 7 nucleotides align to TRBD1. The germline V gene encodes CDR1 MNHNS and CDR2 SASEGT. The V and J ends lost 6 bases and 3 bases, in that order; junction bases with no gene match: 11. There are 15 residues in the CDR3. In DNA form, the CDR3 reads TGTGCCAGCAGAACCAACAGGGGAAGGGACTACGAGCAGTACTTC. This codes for CASRTNRGRDYEQYF.

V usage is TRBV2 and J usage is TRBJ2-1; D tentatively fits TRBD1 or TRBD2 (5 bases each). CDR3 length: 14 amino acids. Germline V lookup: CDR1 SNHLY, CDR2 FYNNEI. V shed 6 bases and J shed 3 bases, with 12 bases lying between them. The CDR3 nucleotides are TGTGCCAGCAGGGACCGAGGGGTCTACAATGAGCAGTTCTTC. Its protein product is CASRDRGVYNEQFF. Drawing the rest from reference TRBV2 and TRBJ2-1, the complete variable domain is EPEVTQTPSHQVTQMGQEVILRCVPISNHLYFYWYRQILGQKVEFLVSFYNNEISEKSEIFDDQFSVERPDGSNFTLKIRSTKLEDSAMYFCASRDRGVYNEQFFGPGTRLTVL.